This entry features one T cell receptor (beta chain) sequence. Its antigen target is currently unknown. No much larger clone is present one base from it, and per-base qualities are unavailable. The library came from the immunoSEQ multiplex PCR assay. The source is immuneACCESS, and TCRdb retained only in-frame sequences with V and J called. Part of the clones is not carried over; for the studies checked, unresolved V genes explain less than half of this, and the remainder is unexplained. This sample is represented by hundreds of thousands of clones; 88% of them were singletons. The ten largest clones represent roughly 0.0097% of the sample. The CDR3 spans 13 residues, from the cysteine through the phenylalanine. Just the 39-base CDR3 DNA is kept, in frame starting at base 1. The germline V gene (reference sequence) specifies MNHEY as CDR1 and SMNVEV as CDR2. V lost 6 bases and J lost 5 bases, and the count of bases not matched to a germline gene is 3.

The data belong to a study of shared T cell receptors in the human thymus (dated by TCRdb to 2020 to 2022). For context, the study as a whole: The study examined how the human thymus generates shared, self-reactive T-cell receptor alpha chains.

The data were also submitted as part of a second study, on human thymus T cells. As described in the second report: The donors were immunologically healthy infants in Finland who had open corrective cardiac surgery for congenital heart defects. Thymus tissue was obtained as surgical resects removed during corrective cardiac surgery. V and J gene segment usage appeared biased in both thymic and peripheral blood repertoires. The related research reported highly overlapping thymic TCR repertoires among unrelated individuals. TCR alpha and beta repertoires from under 10 infant thymus samples and a few related peripheral blood samples were characterized in the study. Donor ages ranging from 7 to 244 days were recorded, and a handful of male and two female infants were included in the cohort. Thymocytes were mechanically released from the tissue and were stored as pellets of about 9.5-31 million cells at -70 degrees C. A QIAsymphony instrument was used to extract genomic DNA from frozen cell pellets. TCRB and TCRAD loci were amplified from a standardized quantity of quality-controlled genomic DNA using the immunoSEQ multiplex PCR assay. Amplicons spanned the V(D)J region at a length sufficient to cover the CDR3 and identify V and J genes. The commercial immunoSEQ service was used to sequence amplicons on an Illumina platform. Primer bias and sequencing errors were corrected as previously described, and TCRAD and TCRB were defined on the basis of the IMGT database. Analysis of the repertoires was done with immunoSEQ Analyzer 3.0 and VDJTools and included basic statistics, V/J segment usage, diversity estimates, rarefaction and pairwise overlap. Chao1, ChaoE, Efron-Thisted, Shannon and inverse Simpson indices were used to estimate diversity, which was also estimated on datasets down-sampled to the smallest sample. Repertoire overlap was assessed by strict matching of CDR3 nucleotide sequence, V gene and J gene, and clustering was done by Jaccard-based multidimensional scaling. On average, thymus samples yielded 800,000 or so unique TCRB clonotypes, whereas blood samples yielded 70,000 to 100,000.

The V and J genes are TRBV27 and TRBJ2-1; 8 bases in the middle match TRBD1. Sequencing was done on a sample of thymocytes. This receptor was identified in a boy under three years old with a congenital heart defect. Donor details come from another sample of the same person, matched by shared clones. CDR3 loop: CASSPDRDNEQFF. The bases are TGTGCCAGCAGCCCGGACAGGGACAATGAGCAGTTCTTC.